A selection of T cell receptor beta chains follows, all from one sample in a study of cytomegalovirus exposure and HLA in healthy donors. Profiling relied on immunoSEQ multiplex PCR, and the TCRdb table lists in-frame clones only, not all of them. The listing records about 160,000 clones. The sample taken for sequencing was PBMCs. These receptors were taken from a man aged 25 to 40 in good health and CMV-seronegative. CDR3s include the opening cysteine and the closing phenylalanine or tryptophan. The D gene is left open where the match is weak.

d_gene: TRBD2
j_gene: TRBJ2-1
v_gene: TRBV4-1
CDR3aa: CASSSTSGRRYNEQFF
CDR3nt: TGCGCCAGCAGCTCAACTAGCGGGAGAAGGTACAATGAGCAGTTCTTC

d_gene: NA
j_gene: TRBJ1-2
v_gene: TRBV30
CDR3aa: CAWSPSYGYTF
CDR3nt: TGTGCCTGGAGTCCTTCGTATGGCTACACCTTC

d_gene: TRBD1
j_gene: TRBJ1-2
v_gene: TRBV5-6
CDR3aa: CASSLRSSDRSYGYTF
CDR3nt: TGTGCCAGCAGCTTGCGAAGTTCGGACAGGAGCTATGGCTACACCTTC

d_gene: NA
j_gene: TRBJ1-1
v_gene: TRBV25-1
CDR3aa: CASVGQGQNTEAFF
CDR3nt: TGTGCCAGCGTCGGTCAGGGGCAGAACACTGAAGCTTTCTTT

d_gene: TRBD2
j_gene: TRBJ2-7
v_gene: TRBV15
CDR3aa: CATSRRHGWTERRGGPPQDEQYF
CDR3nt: TGTGCCACCAGCAGACGCCACGGTTGGACCGAGCGAAGGGGAGGGCCACCTCAGGACGAGCAGTACTTC

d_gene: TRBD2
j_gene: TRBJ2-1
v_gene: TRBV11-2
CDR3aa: CASSLERTSPNEQFF
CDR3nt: TGTGCCAGCAGCTTAGAAAGGACTAGCCCCAATGAGCAGTTCTTC

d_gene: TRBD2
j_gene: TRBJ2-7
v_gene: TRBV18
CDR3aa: CASSPTGLAVTYEQYF
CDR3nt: TGTGCCAGCTCACCTACAGGACTAGCGGTGACCTACGAGCAGTACTTC

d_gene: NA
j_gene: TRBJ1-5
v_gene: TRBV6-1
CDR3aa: CASSELSNQPQHF
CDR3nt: TGTGCCAGCAGTGAACTAAGCAATCAGCCCCAGCATTTT

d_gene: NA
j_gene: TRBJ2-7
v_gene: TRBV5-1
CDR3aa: CASSLSASVYEQYF
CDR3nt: TGCGCCAGCAGCTTGTCAGCTAGCGTATACGAGCAGTACTTC

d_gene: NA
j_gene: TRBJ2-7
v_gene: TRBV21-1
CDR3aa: CASSKAPGTSGNRYEQYF
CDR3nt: TGTGCCAGCAGCAAAGCGCCGGGGACTAGCGGGAACCGGTACGAGCAGTACTTC

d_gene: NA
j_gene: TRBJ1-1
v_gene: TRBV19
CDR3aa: CATRPAGREAFF
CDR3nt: TGTGCCACTCGCCCGGCCGGGAGAGAGGCTTTCTTT

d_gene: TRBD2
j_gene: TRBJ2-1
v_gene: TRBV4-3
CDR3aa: CASSQDALAGSYNEQFF
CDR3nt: TGCGCCAGCAGCCAAGATGCCCTAGCGGGCTCCTACAATGAGCAGTTCTTC

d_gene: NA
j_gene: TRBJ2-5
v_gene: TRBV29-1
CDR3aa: CSSWDFQETQYF
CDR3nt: TGCAGCAGTTGGGACTTTCAAGAGACCCAGTACTTC

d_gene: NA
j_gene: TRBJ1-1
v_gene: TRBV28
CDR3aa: CASSEADTEAFF
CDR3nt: TGTGCCAGCAGTGAGGCGGACACTGAAGCTTTCTTT

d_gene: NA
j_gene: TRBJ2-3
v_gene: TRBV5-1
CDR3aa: CASSYARGLSTDTQYF
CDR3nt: TGCGCCAGCAGCTACGCTCGCGGTCTTAGCACAGATACGCAGTATTTT

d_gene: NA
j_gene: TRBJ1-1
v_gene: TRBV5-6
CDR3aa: CASSLGPYPSGAFF
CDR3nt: TGTGCCAGCAGCTTGGGGCCTTACCCCAGTGGAGCTTTCTTT

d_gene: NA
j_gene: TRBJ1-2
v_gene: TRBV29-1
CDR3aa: CSVDGGGELSNYGYTF
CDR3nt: TGCAGCGTTGACGGGGGTGGAGAACTGAGTAACTATGGCTACACCTTC

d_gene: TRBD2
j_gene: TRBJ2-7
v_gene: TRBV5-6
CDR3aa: CASSQGLAGVLRSYEQYF
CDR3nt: TGTGCCAGCAGCCAAGGACTAGCGGGAGTTCTCCGATCCTACGAGCAGTACTTC

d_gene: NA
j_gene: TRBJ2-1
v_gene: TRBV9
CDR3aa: CASSVASAYNEQFF
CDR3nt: TGTGCCAGCAGCGTAGCTAGCGCGTACAATGAGCAGTTCTTC

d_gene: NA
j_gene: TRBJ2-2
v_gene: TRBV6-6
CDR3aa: CASSYWVAESTGELFF
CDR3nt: TGTGCCAGCAGTTACTGGGTAGCGGAATCCACCGGGGAGCTGTTTTTT

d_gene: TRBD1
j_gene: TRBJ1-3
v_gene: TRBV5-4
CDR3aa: CASSPRTGDSGNTIYF
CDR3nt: TGTGCCAGCAGCCCACGGACAGGAGACTCTGGAAACACCATATATTTT

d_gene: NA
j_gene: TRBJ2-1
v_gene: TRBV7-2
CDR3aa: CASSPQNTLGGSYNEQFF
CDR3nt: TGTGCCAGCAGCCCCCAGAACACTCTAGGGGGTTCCTACAATGAGCAGTTCTTC

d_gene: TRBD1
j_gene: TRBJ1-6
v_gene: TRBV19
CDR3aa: CASTSDRGDNSPLHF
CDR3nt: TGTGCCAGTACCTCCGACAGGGGCGATAATTCACCCCTCCACTTT

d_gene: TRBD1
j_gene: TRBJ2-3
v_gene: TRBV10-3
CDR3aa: CAISRDRFTDTQYF
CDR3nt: TGTGCCATCAGTCGGGACAGATTCACAGATACGCAGTATTTT

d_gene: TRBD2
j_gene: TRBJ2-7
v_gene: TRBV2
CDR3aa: CASTWTSGLEQYF
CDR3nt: TGTGCCAGCACTTGGACTAGCGGGCTCGAGCAGTACTTC

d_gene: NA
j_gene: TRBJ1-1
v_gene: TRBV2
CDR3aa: CASVARALSMNTEAFF
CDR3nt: TGTGCCTCCGTGGCGCGGGCCCTAAGCATGAACACTGAAGCTTTCTTT

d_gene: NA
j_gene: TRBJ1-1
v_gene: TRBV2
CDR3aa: CASSPESYQGTEAFF
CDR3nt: TGTGCCAGCAGTCCCGAATCTTACCAGGGCACTGAAGCTTTCTTT

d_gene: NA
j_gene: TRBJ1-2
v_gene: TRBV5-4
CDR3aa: CASSPGASPNYGYTF
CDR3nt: TGTGCCAGCAGCCCGGGAGCCAGCCCTAACTATGGCTACACCTTC

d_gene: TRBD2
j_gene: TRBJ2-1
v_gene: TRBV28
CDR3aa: CASSPTGEGRYNEQFF
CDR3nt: TGTGCCAGCAGCCCTACGGGGGAGGGCCGGTACAATGAGCAGTTCTTC

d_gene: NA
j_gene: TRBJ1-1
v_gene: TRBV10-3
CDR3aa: CAISESRGWDTEAFF
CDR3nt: TGTGCCATCAGTGAGTCGAGAGGGTGGGACACTGAAGCTTTCTTT

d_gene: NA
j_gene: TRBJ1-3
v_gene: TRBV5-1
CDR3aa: CASTLRGFSGNTIYF
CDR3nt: TGCGCCAGCACCCTAAGGGGTTTTTCTGGAAACACCATATATTTT

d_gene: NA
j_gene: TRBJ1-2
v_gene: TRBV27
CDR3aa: CASGRFNGYTF
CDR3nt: TGTGCCAGCGGGAGGTTTAACGGCTACACCTTC